This TCR beta chain was observed in a study of Ad26.COV2.S vaccination and SARS-CoV-2 variants. TCRdb's copy holds only in-frame clones and misses some; the assay was immunoSEQ multiplex PCR. The profile shows approximately 480,000 clones, roughly nine tenths of them singletons. In germline, CDR1 is SGHTA, CDR2 FQGNSA. This CDR3 has 15 residues. With 2 bases removed from V and 8 bases from J, the gap between germline ends came to 16 bases. This clone was seen only once. Treatment defined: about 20 received Ad26.COV2.S at low or high dose, single or two shots; about 5 received placebo; per-sample allocation not given. At day 63 after the first vaccine or placebo injection, samples were drawn.

Sample: peripheral blood, taken in a trial of Ad26.COV2.S vaccine versus placebo. This sequence originates from a person aged 18-65 years who received the Ad26.COV2.S COVID-19 vaccine or a placebo. The chain combines TRBV7-2 with TRBJ1-3; D is unresolved. CDR3 sequence (DNA): TGTGCCAGCAGCTTACAGGATAGACCGTGGGACACCATATATTTT. This codes for CASSLQDRPWDTIYF.